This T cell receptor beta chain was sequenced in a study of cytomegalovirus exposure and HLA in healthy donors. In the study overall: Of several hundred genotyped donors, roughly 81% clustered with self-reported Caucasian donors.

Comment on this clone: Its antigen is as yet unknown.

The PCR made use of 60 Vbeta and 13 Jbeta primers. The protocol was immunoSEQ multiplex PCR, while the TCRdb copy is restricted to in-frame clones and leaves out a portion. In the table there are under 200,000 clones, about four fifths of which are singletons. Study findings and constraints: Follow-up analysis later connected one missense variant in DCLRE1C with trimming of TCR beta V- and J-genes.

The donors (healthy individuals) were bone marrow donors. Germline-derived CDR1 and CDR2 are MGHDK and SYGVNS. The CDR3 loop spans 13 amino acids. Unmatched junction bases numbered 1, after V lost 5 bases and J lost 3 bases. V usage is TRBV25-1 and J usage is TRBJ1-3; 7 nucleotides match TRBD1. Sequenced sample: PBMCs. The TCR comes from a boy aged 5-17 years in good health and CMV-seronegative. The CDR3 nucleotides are TGTGCCAGCAGTCGGACAGGTGGAAACACCATATATTTT. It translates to CASSRTGGNTIYF.